Listed here are 19 T cell receptor beta chains from one sample, sequenced in a study of T cell repertoires in cytomegalovirus infection. TCRdb used MiXCR to reprocess the reads, holding one entry per CDR3 protein. The repertoire consists of almost 500,000 distinct CDR3 sequences, with around 11% occurring once and the leading ten covering 10%. The source material was PBMCs. These receptor sequences come from a human donor in good health (CMV status not recorded). Some clones in this sample may be carry-over from other donors' samples.

This clonotype was observed a few times. The V call is TRBV3-1, the J call TRBJ1-1; D gene unclear. The CDR3 loop spans 14 amino acids. Germline CDR1 is LGHDT and CDR2 is YNNKEL (reference sequence). Trimming took off 3 bases at V and 0 bases at J, with 8 bases between the two ends. The CDR3 sequence: CASSHDLMNTEAFF. The CDR3 DNA sequence: TGTGCCAGCAGCCACGACCTCATGAACACTGAAGCTTTCTTT.

The table lists this clonotype with many counts. The chain recombines TRBV15 with TRBJ1-3; D gene unclear. CDR3 length: 14 residues. V lost 0 bases, J lost 6 bases, and 9 bases lay in between. Germline V gene lookup returns CDR1 LNHNV and CDR2 YYDKDF (reference sequence). The CDR3 spells CATSREGRANTIYF. CDR3 DNA sequence: TGTGCCACCAGCAGAGAAGGAAGGGCAAACACCATATATTTT.

This clonotype has a count of ten or more. This chain connects TRBV20-1 to TRBJ2-7, with TRBD2 matching over 7 bases. This CDR3 comprises 14 residues. Unmatched junction bases numbered 6, after V lost 1 base and J lost 3 bases. CDR1 is DFQATT and CDR2 is SNEGSKA in the germline V gene (reference sequence). The CDR3 region is CSARGLAGDYEQYF. In DNA form, the CDR3 reads TGCAGTGCTAGAGGACTCGCGGGGGACTACGAGCAGTACTTC.

Note on this clonotype: A much larger clone lies a single base off, so this may be a read error. The rearrangement joins TRBV7-2 to TRBJ2-2, with 9 bases that match TRBD2. This CDR3 comprises 16 residues. Per germline, CDR1 SGHTA and CDR2 FQGNSA. Losses at the gene ends were 8 bases for V and 3 bases for J; bases not matched to a gene: 10. The DNA for the CDR3 is TGTGCCAGCGGCACCAGGGTAGCGGGAGACACCGGGGAGCTGTTTTTT. This sequence encodes CASGTRVAGDTGELFF. Filled out from reference TRBV7-2 and TRBJ2-2, the complete variable domain reads GAGVSQSPSNKVTEKGKDVELRCDPISGHTALYWYRQSLGQGLEFLIYFQGNSAPDKSGLPSDRFSAERTGGSVSTLTIQRTQQEDSAVYLCASGTRVAGDTGELFFGEGSRLTVL.

The sample holds a few counts of this clonotype. The chain couples TRBV9 to TRBJ2-1; unclear D gene. CDR1 is SGDLS, CDR2 YYNGEE, per germline. The ends were cut back, 7 bases at V and 0 bases at J, with 11 bases in the middle. The CDR3 extends over 14 amino acids. This CDR3 is CASAQASSYNEQFF. The CDR3, as DNA: TGTGCCAGCGCTCAGGCTAGCTCCTACAATGAGCAGTTCTTC.

This clonotype was seen many times. The V call is TRBV12-3 or TRBV12-4, the J call TRBJ2-1; TRBD1 matches 9 bases. This CDR3 spans 15 amino acids. J lost 5 bases, V lost 4 bases, and 6 bases had no gene match. This chain's CDR3 is CASSYSGQGNNEQFF. CDR3 DNA: TGTGCCAGCAGTTACTCGGGACAGGGTAACAATGAGCAGTTCTTC.

This clonotype was seen ten or more times. The chain couples TRBV5-4 to TRBJ2-7, with 7 bases fitting TRBD1. The germline V gene encodes CDR1 SGHNT and CDR2 YYREEE (reference sequence). The CDR3 has 15 amino acids. Trimming removed 3 bases from V and 2 bases from J; junction bases left unmatched: 8. CDR3 nucleotides: TGTGCCAGCAGCTGGGGACAGCTGGGACCCTACGAGCAGTACTTC. Protein product: CASSWGQLGPYEQYF. Supplemented by reference TRBV5-4 and TRBJ2-7, the full variable domain reads ETGVTQSPTHLIKTRGQQVTLRCSSQSGHNTVSWYQQALGQGPQFIFQYYREEENGRGNFPPRFSGLQFPNYSSELNVNALELDDSALYLCASSWGQLGPYEQYFGPGTRLTVT.

Details on this clonotype: A much larger clone differs from this one at a single base, so this may be a read error. V gene TRBV12-3 or TRBV12-4 combines with J gene TRBJ1-5; D perhaps matches TRBD1 (5 bases). The CDR3 consists of 14 residues. The CDR3 here is CASSLRQHNQPRHF. As DNA, the CDR3 is TGTGCCAGCAGTCTCCGACAGCACAATCAGCCCCGGCATTTT.

This clonotype was counted at least ten times. This chain links TRBV7-2 with TRBJ2-3; weak D call: TRBD2 (6 bases). Germline loops: CDR1 SGHTA, CDR2 FQGNSA. V dropped 5 bases and J dropped 0 bases, with 12 bases sitting between them. The CDR3 totals 15 residues. The CDR3 reads CASSLGGVSTDTQYF. Here the CDR3 DNA reads TGTGCCAGCAGCCTTGGCGGGGTGAGCACAGATACGCAGTATTTT.

The V call is TRBV19, the J call TRBJ2-5; 7 bases are a match to TRBD1. CDR3 length: 14 residues. The ends lost 1 base at V and 4 bases at J; junction bases unmatched: 3. Germline values: CDR1 LNHDA, CDR2 SQIVND (reference sequence). The CDR3 DNA is TGTGCCAGTAGTATAGCGAGGGGGCCAGAGACCCAGTACTTC. It encodes CASSIARGPETQYF.

The CDR3 coding sequence is TGTGCCAGCAGCTCTACGGGGCTAGCGGGGGGGCCGTCCTACAATGAGCAGTTCTTC. Translating it yields CASSSTGLAGGPSYNEQFF. The chain employs TRBV12-3 or TRBV12-4 and TRBJ2-1, with 12 bases lining up with TRBD2. J was trimmed by 1 base and V by 6 bases; bases with no gene match: 13. The CDR3 contains 19 residues.

This clonotype appeared many times. This chain links TRBV11-3 with TRBJ2-1; TRBD2 aligns across 8 bases. V lost 5 bases to trimming and J lost 7 bases; unmatched junction nucleotides: 13. Germline-derived CDR1 and CDR2 are SGHNT and YENEEA. The length of the CDR3 is 16 residues. The CDR3 coding sequence is TGTGCCAGCAGCCCCAGCAGCGGGGGTCTTTCTAATGAGCAGTTCTTC. Protein product: CASSPSSGGLSNEQFF.

The rearrangement joins TRBV2 to TRBJ2-7; D possibly corresponds to TRBD1 (5 bases). With 7 bases removed from V and 1 base from J, the gap between germline ends came to 11 bases. The CDR3 loop spans 13 amino acids. Germline CDR1 reads SNHLY; CDR2 reads FYNNEI. Written as DNA, the CDR3 is TGTGCCAGCACCAAGACAGTGTCCTACGAGCAGTACTTC. This translates into CASTKTVSYEQYF.

V usage is TRBV27 and J usage is TRBJ2-7; 9 nucleotides agree with TRBD1. V lost 2 bases, J lost 3 bases, and 8 bases stayed unmatched. Germline CDR1 and CDR2: MNHEY and SMNVEV (reference sequence). This CDR3 region has 16 residues. The CDR3 nucleotides are TGTGCCAGCAGTTTAGCCCTGGGACAGGGAAGCTACGAGCAGTACTTC. Translated: CASSLALGQGSYEQYF.

This clonotype was seen many times. This rearrangement joins TRBV5-6 to TRBJ2-2; TRBD1 agrees at 7 bases. The V gene end was trimmed by 2 bases and the J gene end by 1 base; junction bases not matched to a gene: 11. CDR1 SGHDT and CDR2 YYEEEE come from the germline V gene. The CDR3 contains 18 residues. CDR3 protein: CASSFGPPGQVNTGELFF. The CDR3 nucleotides read TGTGCCAGCAGCTTTGGACCCCCCGGACAGGTGAACACCGGGGAGCTGTTTTTT.

The chain combines TRBV7-9 with TRBJ2-1, with 9 bases that match TRBD2. The junction had 12 bases not matched to a gene; V was cut back by 11 bases and J by 4 bases. CDR3 size: 15 residues. The germline CDR1 and CDR2 sequences are SEHNR and FQNEAQ (reference sequence). The DNA for the CDR3 is TGTGCCTCGGTTGGGAGCGGGAGGATGTACAATGAGCAGTTCTTC. The encoded protein is CASVGSGRMYNEQFF.

This chain links TRBV6-1 with TRBJ2-7; 7 nucleotides agree with TRBD1. The CDR3 is 14 amino acids. Unmatched junction bases numbered 8, after V lost 6 bases and J lost 3 bases. The germline gives CDR1 MNHNS, CDR2 SASEGT. Written as DNA, the CDR3 is TGTGCCAGCAGACAGACAGGGCCCCGCTACGAGCAGTACTTC. This encodes CASRQTGPRYEQYF.

The sample holds many counts of this clonotype. The chain employs TRBV20-1 and TRBJ2-7, with D perhaps matching TRBD1 (5 bases). There are 11 residues in the CDR3. Trimming stripped 6 bases from V and 5 bases from J, with 11 bases between. From germline, CDR1 is DFQATT and CDR2 SNEGSKA (reference sequence). The CDR3 sequence: CSARVRNEQYF. In DNA form, the CDR3 reads TGCAGTGCCAGGGTAAGGAACGAGCAGTACTTC.

This clonotype was counted at least ten times. The chain couples TRBV6-2 or TRBV6-3 to TRBJ1-2, with D possibly being TRBD1 (5 bases). V shed 0 bases and J shed 8 bases, with 7 bases lying between them. Germline V gene sequence: CDR1 MNHEY, CDR2 SVGEGT. The CDR3 runs to 12 residues. In DNA form, the CDR3 reads TGTGCCAGCAGTTACTCGAGGGGCGGCTACACCTTC. Translation: CASSYSRGGYTF.